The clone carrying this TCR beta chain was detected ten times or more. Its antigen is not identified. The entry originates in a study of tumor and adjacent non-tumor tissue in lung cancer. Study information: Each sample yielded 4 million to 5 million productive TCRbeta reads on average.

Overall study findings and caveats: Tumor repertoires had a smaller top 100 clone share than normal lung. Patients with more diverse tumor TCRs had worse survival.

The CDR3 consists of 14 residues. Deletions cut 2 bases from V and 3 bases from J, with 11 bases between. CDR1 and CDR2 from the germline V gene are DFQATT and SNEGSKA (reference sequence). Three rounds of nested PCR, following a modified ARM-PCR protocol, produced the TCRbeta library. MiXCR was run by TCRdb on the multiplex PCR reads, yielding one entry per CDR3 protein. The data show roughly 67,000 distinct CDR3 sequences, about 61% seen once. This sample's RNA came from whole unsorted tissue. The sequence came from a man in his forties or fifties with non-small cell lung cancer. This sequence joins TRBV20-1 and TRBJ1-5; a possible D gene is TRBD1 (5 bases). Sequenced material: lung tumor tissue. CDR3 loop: CSARRVGVNQPQHF. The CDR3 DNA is TGCAGTGCTAGACGCGTAGGGGTCAATCAGCCCCAGCATTTT.